Shown below are 22 T cell receptor beta chains from a single sample sequenced in a study of cytomegalovirus exposure and HLA in healthy donors. The repertoire was sequenced with immunoSEQ multiplex PCR; TCRdb's copy has only in-frame clones and lacks some. The repertoire holds approximately 120,000 clones, roughly 94% seen once, with less than 1.5% in the top ten. Material for sequencing was PBMCs. These receptor sequences come from a woman between 18 and 30 years old in good health and CMV-seronegative.

V and J are TRBV6-5 and TRBJ1-5; D not resolved. The V gene's germline CDR1 is MNHEY and CDR2 SVGAGI. The CDR3 consists of 14 residues. V shed 2 bases and J shed 2 bases, with 7 bases lying between them. This CDR3 reads CASSYSPRNQPQHF. CDR3 sequence (DNA): TGTGCCAGCAGTTACAGCCCTCGCAATCAGCCCCAGCATTTT.

The rearrangement joins TRBV4-1 to TRBJ1-5; the match to TRBD1 covers 10 bases. Germline V CDR1 and CDR2: MGHRA, YSYEKL. The CDR3 is 15 amino acids. After removal of 4 bases from V and 5 bases from J, the junction contained 5 bases not matched to a gene. In nucleotides, the CDR3 is TGCGCCAGCAGCCGAGACAGGGGGCTGTATCAGCCCCAGCATTTT. Protein product: CASSRDRGLYQPQHF.

This rearrangement joins TRBV9 to TRBJ2-5; TRBD2 is a possible D gene (5 bases). Trimming removed 1 base from V and 2 bases from J, with 6 bases in between. The germline V gene encodes CDR1 SGDLS and CDR2 YYNGEE. CDR3 length: 13 amino acids. CDR3 DNA: TGTGCCAGCAGCGTAAGGGAGCAAGAGACCCAGTACTTC. Its protein product is CASSVREQETQYF.

This chain joins TRBV9 and TRBJ1-2; 9 positions agree with TRBD1. The CDR3 runs to 14 residues. CDR1 and CDR2 from the germline V gene are SGDLS and YYNGEE. V shed 2 bases, J shed 8 bases, and the junction held 7 bases outside the gene matches. The CDR3 sequence is CASSVEGQGGGYTF. The CDR3 nucleotides read TGTGCCAGCAGCGTCGAGGGACAGGGAGGAGGCTACACCTTC.

The V gene is TRBV5-1, the J gene TRBJ2-1, with TRBD2 as a possible D gene (5 bases). Trimming cost V 4 bases and J 9 bases, with 11 bases left between them. Germline CDR1 reads SGHRS; CDR2 reads YFSETQ. This CDR3 contains 12 residues. The CDR3 here is CASSELGGEQFF. The CDR3 nucleotides are TGCGCCAGCAGCGAGCTAGGAGGTGAGCAGTTCTTC.

CDR3 nucleotides: TGTGCCAGCAGCTTGCCTCTCTCCTACAATGAGCAGTTCTTC. Translating it yields CASSLPLSYNEQFF. The chain combines TRBV5-6 with TRBJ2-1; D gene ambiguous. CDR3 length: 14 residues. CDR1 and CDR2 from the germline V gene are SGHDT and YYEEEE. Trimming removed 1 base at V and 0 bases at J, with 5 bases between. Together with reference TRBV5-6 and TRBJ2-1, the CDR3 gives the full variable domain: DAGVTQSPTHLIKTRGQQVTLRCSPKSGHDTVSWYQQALGQGPQFIFQYYEEEERQRGNFPDRFSGHQFPNYSSELNVNALLLGDSALYLCASSLPLSYNEQFFGPGTRLTVL.

The CDR3: CASSEARGSFYGYTF. CDR3 DNA sequence: TGTGCCAGCAGTGAAGCGAGAGGGTCGTTCTATGGCTACACCTTC. This sequence joins TRBV6-1 and TRBJ1-2; D remains ambiguous. The V and J ends lost 0 bases and 4 bases respectively, with 12 bases between them. The CDR3 has 15 amino acids. Germline V gene sequence: CDR1 MNHNS, CDR2 SASEGT.

The rearrangement uses TRBV30 and TRBJ2-1; the D gene is possibly TRBD2 (6 bases). Between the trimmed V and J ends, which lost 1 base and 6 bases, there was a span of 28 bases. Germline V lookup: CDR1 GTSNPN, CDR2 SVGIG (reference sequence). The CDR3 spans 19 residues. CDR3 nucleotides: TGTGCCTGGAGTGCCGTAGGGAGGTGGGGGAGGCCCCTAGGCAATGAGCAGTTCTTC. Translation gives CAWSAVGRWGRPLGNEQFF.

The chain is built from TRBV2 and TRBJ2-7; the D gene is possibly TRBD1 (5 bases). The CDR3 loop spans 14 amino acids. The ends were cut back, 6 bases at V and 1 base at J, with 13 bases in the middle. Germline CDR1 reads SNHLY; CDR2 reads FYNNEI. CDR3 coding DNA: TGTGCCAGCAGCGCCAGGGTAGGGTCCTACGAGCAGTACTTC. This codes for CASSARVGSYEQYF. Based on the CDR3 plus reference TRBV2 and TRBJ2-7, the full variable domain is EPEVTQTPSHQVTQMGQEVILRCVPISNHLYFYWYRQILGQKVEFLVSFYNNEISEKSEIFDDQFSVERPDGSNFTLKIRSTKLEDSAMYFCASSARVGSYEQYFGPGTRLTVT.

The chain couples TRBV9 to TRBJ1-1; D remains ambiguous. The germline V gene has CDR1 SGDLS and CDR2 YYNGEE. This CDR3 has 13 residues. With 6 bases removed from V and 8 bases from J, the gap between germline ends came to 17 bases. This chain's CDR3 is CASTPTGSLEAFF. The CDR3 coding sequence is TGTGCCAGCACCCCCACCGGGTCCCTAGAAGCTTTCTTT.

This clone was observed a single time. The V and J genes are TRBV29-1 and TRBJ2-5, with 9 bases lining up with TRBD2. The V segment lost 1 base and the J segment 0 bases; nucleotides outside the gene matches: 3. Germline V gives CDR1 SQVTM, CDR2 ANQGSEA. The CDR3 contains 15 residues. The CDR3 bases are TGCAGCGTTGAAGGCCTAGCGGGGAACCAAGAGACCCAGTACTTC. Protein product: CSVEGLAGNQETQYF.

This chain connects TRBV6-1 to TRBJ2-1; D is uncertain. With 6 bases removed from V and 0 bases from J, the gap between germline ends came to 12 bases. CDR3 size: 15 residues. CDR1 and CDR2 (germline): MNHNS, SASEGT. The CDR3 sequence: CASRLETSSYNEQFF. CDR3 nucleotide sequence: TGTGCCAGCAGGCTAGAGACGAGCTCCTACAATGAGCAGTTCTTC.

The V and J genes are TRBV5-4 and TRBJ1-2; D gene unclear. V lost 3 bases and J 0 bases, leaving 9 bases between the germline ends. The V gene's germline CDR1 is SGHNT and CDR2 YYREEE (reference sequence). This CDR3 has 14 amino acids. CDR3 nucleotide sequence: TGTGCCAGCAGCTCCTTTGAGGCTAACTATGGCTACACCTTC. It translates to CASSSFEANYGYTF. The variable domain in full, with the rest retrieved from reference TRBV5-4 and TRBJ1-2, is ETGVTQSPTHLIKTRGQQVTLRCSSQSGHNTVSWYQQALGQGPQFIFQYYREEENGRGNFPPRFSGLQFPNYSSELNVNALELDDSALYLCASSSFEANYGYTFGSGTRLTVV.

CDR3 loop: CASSQWSSGDGETQYF. The DNA of the CDR3 is TGTGCCAGCAGCCAATGGTCTAGCGGGGACGGAGAGACCCAGTACTTC. The chain combines TRBV11-2 with TRBJ2-5, with TRBD2 identical over 9 bases. From germline, CDR1 is SGHAT and CDR2 FQNNGV. The trim removed 5 bases at V and 4 bases at J, leaving 11 bases unmatched. CDR3 length: 16 amino acids.

The chain is built from TRBV6-6 and TRBJ2-5, with 7 bases aligning to TRBD1. The germline V gene has CDR1 MNHNY and CDR2 SVGAGI (reference sequence). Losses at the gene ends were 10 bases for V and 2 bases for J; bases not matched to a gene: 10. The CDR3 totals 14 residues. CDR3 nucleotide sequence: TGTGCCACAAACCTGGGACAGACACAAGAGACCCAGTACTTC. This encodes CATNLGQTQETQYF.

This chain joins TRBV11-2 and TRBJ1-4; TRBD1 matches 7 bases. The CDR3 contains 14 residues. J lost 5 bases, V lost 5 bases, and 5 bases had no gene match. Germline CDR1 SGHAT, CDR2 FQNNGV. The CDR3 is CASSRDRMNEKLFF. The CDR3 DNA is TGTGCCAGCAGCCGGGACAGAATGAATGAAAAACTGTTTTTT.

This clone was picked up a small number of times. The chain joins TRBV7-9 to TRBJ1-3; no clear D gene. CDR1 and CDR2 from the germline V gene are SEHNR and FQNEAQ (reference sequence). Trimming removed 10 bases at V and 6 bases at J, with 7 bases between. This CDR3 spans 10 amino acids. In nucleotides, the CDR3 is TGTGCCACCAGAGCAAACACCATATATTTT. Its protein is CATRANTIYF.

The CDR3 region is CASSSGGLSNQPQHF. The CDR3 DNA reads TGTGCCAGCAGCTCAGGGGGGCTGAGCAATCAGCCCCAGCATTTT. The J gene is TRBJ1-5, the V gene TRBV7-9, with TRBD1 matching over 7 bases. The length of the CDR3 is 15 residues. Germline V gene data show CDR1 as SEHNR and CDR2 as FQNEAQ (reference sequence). Losses at the gene ends were 4 bases for V and 1 base for J; bases not matched to a gene: 4.

This clone was found once. The chain couples TRBV13 to TRBJ1-5, with D perhaps matching TRBD1 (5 bases). The germline V gene has CDR1 PRHDT and CDR2 FYEKMQ (reference sequence). The ends were cut back, 6 bases at V and 6 bases at J, with 15 bases in the middle. The CDR3 is made up of 14 amino acids. The CDR3 DNA sequence: TGTGCCAGCAGTCAAGGGGCCAGGGCTCAGCCCCAGCATTTT. This codes for CASSQGARAQPQHF.

The J gene is TRBJ2-1, the V gene TRBV29-1; D perhaps matches TRBD2 (6 bases). V gave up 3 bases and J gave up 6 bases, with 12 bases separating them. Per germline, CDR1 SQVTM and CDR2 ANQGSEA. There are 13 residues in the CDR3. In nucleotides, the CDR3 is TGCAGCGTTGAGGCTCGACTAGTCAATGAGCAGTTCTTC. Its protein product is CSVEARLVNEQFF.

The V gene is TRBV19, the J gene TRBJ2-2; 7 bases align to TRBD1. The CDR3 consists of 16 residues. J was trimmed by 1 base and V by 6 bases; bases with no gene match: 8. The germline V gene has CDR1 LNHDA and CDR2 SQIVND (reference sequence). The CDR3 DNA is TGTGCCAGTAGCAAACAGGGGCTTTTGAACACCGGGGAGCTGTTTTTT. This gives the protein CASSKQGLLNTGELFF.

The chain recombines TRBV14 with TRBJ2-7; TRBD1 aligns across 8 bases. CDR1 and CDR2 (germline): SGHDN, FVKESK. The ends lost 2 bases at V and 8 bases at J; junction bases unmatched: 11. The CDR3 extends over 15 amino acids. For the CDR3, the DNA is TGTGCCAGCAGCCAACTTCCCCGGGACAGGCTACAGCAGTACTTC. Amino acid sequence: CASSQLPRDRLQQYF.